The rows below give T cell receptor beta chains drawn from one sample of a study of T cells in Graves' hyperthyroidism and ophthalmopathy. TCRdb redid the calling of the multiplex PCR reads with MiXCR, one entry per CDR3 protein. The sample lists about 770,000 distinct CDR3 sequences, about 19% seen once, with approximately 15% in the top ten. Material for sequencing was blood. All receptors derive from a woman aged 45-65 years with Graves' hyperthyroidism that later progressed to Graves' ophthalmopathy. Each CDR3 is given with its conserved first and last residue. Fields, in order: D gene, V gene, clone size, J gene, CDR3 DNA, CDR3 protein. D genes are given only for firm matches. Only some rows state a clone size, as once, few, many or a class for expanded clones.

.	TRBV11-2	many	TRBJ2-5	TGTGCCAGCAGCCCCCCGGGGATAGGGGAGGAGACCCAGTACTTC	CASSPPGIGEETQYF
.	TRBV29-1	.	TRBJ2-2	TGCAGCGTTGTGCAGGACACCGGGGAGCTGTTTTTT	CSVVQDTGELFF
.	TRBV29-1	.	TRBJ2-3	TGCAGCGTTGACCTACAGGGAGGCGGCACAGATACGCAGTATTTT	CSVDLQGGGTDTQYF
TRBD1	TRBV12-3/TRBV12-4	few	TRBJ1-3	TGTGCCAGCAGTTTGAGGGGGCCTAACTCTGGAAACACCATATATTTT	CASSLRGPNSGNTIYF
.	TRBV15	.	TRBJ1-5	TGTGCCACCAGCAGAGCTTGGGGCCGGGGTCAGCCCCAGCATTTT	CATSRAWGRGQPQHF
.	TRBV20-1	many	TRBJ1-2	TGCAGTGCTGCCCAAGGGAACTATGGCTACACCTTC	CSAAQGNYGYTF
TRBD1	TRBV5-4	.	TRBJ2-5	TGTGCCAGCAGCTTGGCCAGGGGGCGGGAGACCCAGTACTTC	CASSLARGRETQYF
.	TRBV5-8	.	TRBJ1-2	TGTGCCAGCAGCTTCTCCGCAGGGGAAGCTTTCGATGGCTACACCTTC	CASSFSAGEAFDGYTF
.	TRBV19	.	TRBJ1-5	TGTGCCAGTACCCCGAGCCAGGGCGGGATTAGCAATCAGCCCCAGCATTTT	CASTPSQGGISNQPQHF
.	TRBV10-3	.	TRBJ2-3	TGTGCCATCAGTGATCCCCTTGAGGCAGATACGCAGTATTTT	CAISDPLEADTQYF
.	TRBV3-1	many	TRBJ1-2	TGTGCCAGCAGCCAAGATGTTGGGGGCTCTGGCTACACCTTC	CASSQDVGGSGYTF
.	TRBV29-1	many	TRBJ2-7	TGCAGCGTTGAAGACCCACACGGCTCCTACGAGCAGTACTTC	CSVEDPHGSYEQYF
TRBD1	TRBV15	few	TRBJ2-1	TGTGCCACCAGCAAGGGACAGATCCACAATGAGCAGTTCTTC	CATSKGQIHNEQFF
.	TRBV2	many	TRBJ1-1	TGTGCCAGCAGTGAAGCGCTTTCCGGATCTGAAGCTTTCTTT	CASSEALSGSEAFF
TRBD1	TRBV11-3	.	TRBJ2-2	TGTGCCAGCCACGAGGGGGCTTCGAACACCGGGGAGCTGTTTTTT	CASHEGASNTGELFF
.	TRBV6-1	many	TRBJ1-1	TGTGCCAGCAGTGAAGCATGGTTCGCCGAAGCTTTCTTT	CASSEAWFAEAFF
.	TRBV20-1	.	TRBJ1-5	TGCAGTGCTACTGAGGTGGCAGCCAATCAGCCCCAGCATTTT	CSATEVAANQPQHF
.	TRBV4-1	.	TRBJ1-4	TGCGCCAGCAGCCAAGAAGGCCAAGGGGGGGTAAAACTGTTTTTT	CASSQEGQGGVKLFF
.	TRBV2	.	TRBJ2-4	TGTGCCAGCAGTGATTGGAACATTCAGTACTTC	CASSDWNIQYF
.	TRBV5-5	.	TRBJ1-1	TGTGCCAGCAGCGCGGGACCGATGAACACTGAAGCTTTCTTT	CASSAGPMNTEAFF
.	TRBV12-3/TRBV12-4	many	TRBJ2-5	TGTGCCAGCAGTTTAGTTGGTCCTAAAGAGACCCAGTACTTC	CASSLVGPKETQYF
.	TRBV20-1	few	TRBJ2-3	TGCAGTGCAAGCGTGGCCCTCTACACAGATACGCAGTATTTT	CSASVALYTDTQYF
.	TRBV20-1	many	TRBJ2-3	TGCAGTGCTAGAGAGCGGGGAGTCCTAAGCACAGATACGCAGTATTTT	CSARERGVLSTDTQYF
.	TRBV15	.	TRBJ2-1	TGTGCCACCAGCAGAGACAGCCCCTCCTACAATGAGCAGTTCTTC	CATSRDSPSYNEQFF
.	TRBV19	.	TRBJ2-3	TGTGCCAGTAGTATAGGCGCGGCTAGCACAGATACGCAGTATTTT	CASSIGAASTDTQYF
TRBD2	TRBV3-1	many	TRBJ2-4	TGTGCCAGCAGCCAAGGGGCTCGGGCTAGCGGACTCAAAAACATTCAGTACTTC	CASSQGARASGLKNIQYF
.	TRBV20-1	.	TRBJ1-5	TGCAGTGCCGGGGATCCCGATCAGCCCCAGCATTTT	CSAGDPDQPQHF
.	TRBV20-1	.	TRBJ1-5	TGCAGTGCTATCGGTCAAAACAATCAGCCCCAGCATTTT	CSAIGQNNQPQHF
.	TRBV20-1	few	TRBJ2-2	TGCAGTGCTCACCCCGGGACTCACACCGGGGAGCTGTTTTTT	CSAHPGTHTGELFF
.	TRBV19	many	TRBJ1-1	TGTGCCAGTAGTCCGAAGCCGGGGAACACTGAAGCTTTCTTT	CASSPKPGNTEAFF
.	TRBV24-1	.	TRBJ2-5	TGTGCCACCAGTGACCGCAACCAGGGAAAAGAGACCCAGTACTTC	CATSDRNQGKETQYF
.	TRBV6-1	many	TRBJ1-4	TGTGCCAGCAGAAGGGGGGAGGATGAAAAACTGTTTTTT	CASRRGEDEKLFF
.	TRBV6-1	.	TRBJ2-7	TGTGCCAGCAGATACGAGGGCCAGCCGTCCTACGAGCAGTACTTC	CASRYEGQPSYEQYF
.	TRBV6-1	few	TRBJ2-1	TGTGCCAGCAAAGTGGGGGGGCCTTACAATGAGCAGTTCTTC	CASKVGGPYNEQFF
TRBD1	TRBV20-1	many	TRBJ1-2	TGCAGCGTGGACAGGGGGCTATCCTATGGCTACACCTTC	CSVDRGLSYGYTF
.	TRBV6-1	many	TRBJ2-5	TGTGCCAGCAGTGAAGGGTGGAATCTGGAGACCCAGTACTTC	CASSEGWNLETQYF
TRBD2	TRBV9	.	TRBJ2-2	TGTGCCAGCAGCGTCGGGGGGGCCTACATCGGGGAGCTGTTTTTT	CASSVGGAYIGELFF
TRBD1	TRBV27	few	TRBJ2-1	TGTGCCAGCAGTGAGATCGACAGGGTCAACAATGAGCAGTTCTTC	CASSEIDRVNNEQFF
TRBD2	TRBV27	many	TRBJ2-2	TGTGCCAGCAGACCACTAGCGGGGAACACCGGGGAGCTGTTTTTT	CASRPLAGNTGELFF
.	TRBV10-3	few	TRBJ2-1	TGTGCCATCTCACGAGCCCCCCGGCAGGGTTCGCCCAATGAGCAGTTCTTC	CAISRAPRQGSPNEQFF
TRBD1	TRBV9	many	TRBJ1-2	TGTGCCAGCAGTGTACAGGGGTACGGCTACACCTTC	CASSVQGYGYTF
TRBD2	TRBV5-5	.	TRBJ2-3	TGCGCCAGCAGCTTGTATGCGGGGGGGCCTGGAGATACGCAGTATTTT	CASSLYAGGPGDTQYF
.	TRBV5-1	.	TRBJ1-1	TGCGCCAGCAGCTCAGCCTTCTTCACTGAAGCTTTCTTT	CASSSAFFTEAFF
TRBD1	TRBV12-3/TRBV12-4	many	TRBJ2-7	TGTGCCAGCAGCCTCAGGGGGCACGAGCAGTACTTC	CASSLRGHEQYF
.	TRBV27	.	TRBJ2-1	TGTGCCAGCTCCGGGGACTCGCCTTACAATGAGCAGTTCTTC	CASSGDSPYNEQFF
.	TRBV29-1	few	TRBJ2-7	TGCAGCGCCAAAGAGGGAATCTCCTCCTACGAGCAGTACTTC	CSAKEGISSYEQYF
.	TRBV18	many	TRBJ2-5	TGTGCCAGCTCACCCACCAGGGGAGGAGAGACCCAGTACTTC	CASSPTRGGETQYF
.	TRBV5-1	many	TRBJ1-1	TGCGCCAGCAGCTTAGCAGGGCTCATGAACACTGAAGCTTTCTTT	CASSLAGLMNTEAFF
.	TRBV11-2	many	TRBJ1-3	TGTGCCAGCAGCACATCGGGGGCGGGAAACACCATATATTTT	CASSTSGAGNTIYF
TRBD2	TRBV27	.	TRBJ2-2	TGTGCCAGCAGTTTCTATAGCGGGGGGGCCACCGGGGAGCTGTTTTTT	CASSFYSGGATGELFF
.	TRBV6-1	few	TRBJ2-3	TGTGCCAGCAGAAAAATGGGGGACGTTAGCACAGATACGCAGTATTTT	CASRKMGDVSTDTQYF
.	TRBV12-3/TRBV12-4	.	TRBJ1-3	TGTGCCAGGACTCCTATTGATGGAAACACCATATATTTT	CARTPIDGNTIYF
.	TRBV3-1	many	TRBJ1-5	TGTGCCAGCAGCCATGCACAGGCAGATCAGCCCCAGCATTTT	CASSHAQADQPQHF
.	TRBV7-2	few	TRBJ1-2	TGTGCCAGCAGTAGAGCTGGCAGGGGTGGCGGCTACACCTTC	CASSRAGRGGGYTF
TRBD2	TRBV7-9	.	TRBJ2-3	TGTGCCAGCAGCGCCGGACTAGCGGGGGGAATACTCACAGATACGCAGTATTTT	CASSAGLAGGILTDTQYF
TRBD1	TRBV5-1	many	TRBJ1-1	TGCGCCAGCAGCCAAGAGCTCGGACAGGGGATGAACACTGAAGCTTTCTTT	CASSQELGQGMNTEAFF
.	TRBV12-3/TRBV12-4	many	TRBJ1-1	TGTGCCAGCAGTTTAGATCCTAGGGGCACTGAAGCTTTCTTT	CASSLDPRGTEAFF
.	TRBV7-6	few	TRBJ2-1	TGTGCCAGCAGCTTAGAGGCGACAGCATACAATGAGCAGTTCTTC	CASSLEATAYNEQFF
TRBD1	TRBV20-1	many	TRBJ1-2	TGCACCGCGGACAGGGGAAGATACTATGGCTACACCTTC	CTADRGRYYGYTF
.	TRBV24-1	many	TRBJ2-2	TGTGCCACCAACAGGGACGGAACCGGGGAGCTGTTTTTT	CATNRDGTGELFF